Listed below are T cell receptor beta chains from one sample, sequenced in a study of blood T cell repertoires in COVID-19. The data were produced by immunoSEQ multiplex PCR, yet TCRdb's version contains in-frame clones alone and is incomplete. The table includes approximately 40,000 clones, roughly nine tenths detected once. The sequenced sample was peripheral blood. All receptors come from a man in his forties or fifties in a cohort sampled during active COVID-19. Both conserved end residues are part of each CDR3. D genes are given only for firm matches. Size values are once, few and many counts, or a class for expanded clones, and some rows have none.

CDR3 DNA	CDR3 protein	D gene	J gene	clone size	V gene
TGTGCCAGCAGCGTAGGAGGGGGACTAGGGGGCCCAGTTGAGACCCAGTACTTC	CASSVGGGLGGPVETQYF	.	TRBJ2-5	.	TRBV9
TGTGCCACCAGTGATTTGCCGGGCAGGGGGCCGAAGGTGGATACGCAGTATTTT	CATSDLPGRGPKVDTQYF	TRBD1	TRBJ2-3	.	TRBV24-1
TGTGCCAGCAGAGACGCCGGAACTGGGGCGTACAATGAGCAGTTCTTC	CASRDAGTGAYNEQFF	.	TRBJ2-1	.	TRBV5-6
TGTGCCAGCAGCCAGGGGACGGACTATGGCTACACCTTC	CASSQGTDYGYTF	.	TRBJ1-2	.	TRBV28
TGTGCCAGCAGCCAAGGGACAGCCGCCCTTCCAACTAATGAAAAACTGTTTTTT	CASSQGTAALPTNEKLFF	.	TRBJ1-4	.	TRBV3-1/TRBV3-2
TGTGCCAGTGTTAGAAGGGTAGCGAATGAGCAGTTCTTC	CASVRRVANEQFF	.	TRBJ2-1	.	TRBV7-2
TGCGCTAGCAGCCCCGGGACAGGAGGCTCACCCCTCCACTTT	CASSPGTGGSPLHF	TRBD1	TRBJ1-6	.	TRBV4-1
TGTGCCACCAGTAGGGGACAGGGGGCAAGGGAGACCCAGTACTTC	CATSRGQGARETQYF	TRBD1	TRBJ2-5	.	TRBV24-1
TGTGCCAGCAGTACGGAAGAAGGGGGGGTTCGGACCGGGGAGCTGTTTTTT	CASSTEEGGVRTGELFF	.	TRBJ2-2	once	TRBV6-2/TRBV6-3
TGTGCCAGCAGCGCCCGACTGTGGGTCACTGAAGCTTTCTTT	CASSARLWVTEAFF	.	TRBJ1-1	.	TRBV21-1
TGTGCCAGCAGCTTAGGGAGACTAGCCGGCACAGATACGCAGTATTTT	CASSLGRLAGTDTQYF	TRBD2	TRBJ2-3	.	TRBV7-2
TGTGCCAGCAGCCTTACCCCACTAGCGGGGAGAACCGGGGAGCTGTTTTTT	CASSLTPLAGRTGELFF	TRBD2	TRBJ2-2	.	TRBV7-8
TGTGCCTGGAGTGTACCGCGGGTCGGGACTAGCGGGGGGCTCACGGTGAATGAGCAGTTCTTC	CAWSVPRVGTSGGLTVNEQFF	TRBD2	TRBJ2-1	.	TRBV30
TGTGCCAGCAGACCGTCCGGTGCCTACCAAGAGACCCAGTACTTC	CASRPSGAYQETQYF	.	TRBJ2-5	.	TRBV7-2
TGTGCCATCAGTGAGTTTGTGTCCGGGGGGCAAGAGACCCAGTACTTC	CAISEFVSGGQETQYF	TRBD2	TRBJ2-5	.	TRBV10-3
TGTGCCAGCAGCGAAACCCCGGGACAGGGCGACTACGAGCAGTACTTC	CASSETPGQGDYEQYF	TRBD1	TRBJ2-7	.	TRBV7-6
TGTGCCAGTAGTCGTTCGGGTCTCGAAGAGACCCAGTACTTC	CASSRSGLEETQYF	.	TRBJ2-5	.	TRBV19
TGTGCCAGCAGCGTAGGAACAGGGTTGAACACTGAAGCTTTCTTT	CASSVGTGLNTEAFF	.	TRBJ1-1	.	TRBV9
TGCAGCGTGCGCCAGGGGGCAGGTCAGCCCCAGCATTTT	CSVRQGAGQPQHF	TRBD1	TRBJ1-5	.	TRBV29-1
TGTGCCAGCAGCTTAGTTCTACTAGCGGGAGACGGGGAGCTGTTTTTT	CASSLVLLAGDGELFF	TRBD2	TRBJ2-2	once	TRBV11-3
TGCGCCAGCAGCTCCGGGACAGGGGGGCTAGAGACCCAGTACTTC	CASSSGTGGLETQYF	TRBD1	TRBJ2-5	.	TRBV5-1
TGTGCCAGCTCTAGAATGACGGATAGCAATCAGCCCCAGCATTTT	CASSRMTDSNQPQHF	.	TRBJ1-5	.	TRBV25-1
TGTGCCACCAGCAGTTTAGGGGACAGCGAGAAAAACATTCAGTACTTC	CATSSLGDSEKNIQYF	TRBD1	TRBJ2-4	once	TRBV15
TGTGCCAGCGTATTCTTCGGGGAGCTGTTTTTT	CASVFFGELFF	.	TRBJ2-2	.	TRBV12-3/TRBV12-4
TGTGCCAGCAGCTTCTATGCGAACACCGGGGAGCTGTTTTTT	CASSFYANTGELFF	.	TRBJ2-2	.	TRBV5-5
TGTGCCAGCAGGCCCCTCAGGGGTCAGTGGGAGCAGTACTTC	CASRPLRGQWEQYF	.	TRBJ2-7	.	TRBV6-5
TGTGCCAGCACGTCGGGAGGGGGGAGCTACAATGAGCAGTTCTTC	CASTSGGGSYNEQFF	TRBD2	TRBJ2-1	once	TRBV13
TGCGCCAGCAGCCCATGGGGGGGTTACAATGAGCAGTTCTTC	CASSPWGGYNEQFF	TRBD2	TRBJ2-1	.	TRBV5-1
TGTGCCAGCAGCTCAGGTGGCACTGAAGCTTTCTTT	CASSSGGTEAFF	.	TRBJ1-1	.	TRBV27
TGTGCCACCAGTGATCCTGCAACTAATGAAAAACTGTTTTTT	CATSDPATNEKLFF	.	TRBJ1-4	.	TRBV24-1
TGTGCCAGCAGTCTAGCGGGGGGGAGGTCAAATACGCAGTATTTT	CASSLAGGRSNTQYF	TRBD2	TRBJ2-3	.	TRBV6-2/TRBV6-3
TGTGCCAGCAGTTGGGGAGCTGAAGCTTTCTTT	CASSWGAEAFF	.	TRBJ1-1	.	TRBV27
TGTGCCAGCAGTGACGCGGGACAGGGACCAGATACGCAGTATTTT	CASSDAGQGPDTQYF	TRBD1	TRBJ2-3	.	TRBV6-4
TGTGCCTGGTCTACAGGGGACAATCAGCCCCAGCATTTT	CAWSTGDNQPQHF	TRBD1	TRBJ1-5	.	TRBV30
TGCGCCAGCAGCCAACCACTGGGGACAGGGGGAGCTTTCTTT	CASSQPLGTGGAFF	TRBD1	TRBJ1-1	.	TRBV4-1
TGTGCCAGCAGCCAAGACTACAGCTCTGGAAACACCATATATTTT	CASSQDYSSGNTIYF	.	TRBJ1-3	once	TRBV3-1/TRBV3-2
TGTGCCTGGAGTGTATTTGCGGGGGGGGCGGAGACCCAGTACTTC	CAWSVFAGGAETQYF	TRBD2	TRBJ2-5	.	TRBV30
TGTGCCAGCGGCAGGGGGGCCAATGAGCAGTTCTTC	CASGRGANEQFF	.	TRBJ2-1	.	TRBV2
TGTGCCAGCAGTTCCTCCCTGAGTGGTACGCAGTATTTT	CASSSSLSGTQYF	.	TRBJ2-3	.	TRBV27
TGCGCCAGCAGCCAAGGAGGGACAGATAATTCACCCCTCCACTTT	CASSQGGTDNSPLHF	TRBD1	TRBJ1-6	.	TRBV4-3
TGCGCCAGCAGCCCAGGGGTCTATCAGCCCCAGCATTTT	CASSPGVYQPQHF	.	TRBJ1-5	.	TRBV4-3
TGTGCCAGCAGTTACGGGCTGGTAGCTTTCTTT	CASSYGLVAFF	.	TRBJ1-1	.	TRBV6-2/TRBV6-3
TGTGCCAGCAGCTTGGGGACTAGTTTCGGCAATGAGCAGTTCTTC	CASSLGTSFGNEQFF	TRBD2	TRBJ2-1	.	TRBV5-8
TGTGCCAGCAGCCTCGGTCTAGCGGAATACAATGAGCAGTTCTTC	CASSLGLAEYNEQFF	TRBD2	TRBJ2-1	.	TRBV7-9
TGTGCCAGCAGTTACTCGGAGAGTACCGGGGAGCTGTTTTTT	CASSYSESTGELFF	.	TRBJ2-2	.	TRBV6-5
TGTGCCACCAGCAGGGGTCGAAGCGGGAGGGCCTACAATGAGCAGTTCTTC	CATSRGRSGRAYNEQFF	TRBD2	TRBJ2-1	.	TRBV15
TGTGCCTCCCAATATGGGACATCAGGTTTGAACACTGAAGCTTTCTTT	CASQYGTSGLNTEAFF	.	TRBJ1-1	.	TRBV15
TGTGCCAGCAGCGCACAGACGCCCCATCGTGAAGCTTTCTTT	CASSAQTPHREAFF	.	TRBJ1-1	.	TRBV9
TGTGCCAGCAGCTTTACGACAGGGGTGGAGACCCAGTACTTC	CASSFTTGVETQYF	TRBD1	TRBJ2-5	.	TRBV6-5
TGTGCCAGCAGCTTGGCCATCACTGAAGCTTTCTTT	CASSLAITEAFF	.	TRBJ1-1	.	TRBV5-6
TGTGCCAGCAGCTTGGACCGCGCAGGCGAGCAGTTCTTC	CASSLDRAGEQFF	.	TRBJ2-1	.	TRBV5-4
TGTGCCAGCGAGCTGACTAGCGGCACAGATACGCAGTATTTT	CASELTSGTDTQYF	TRBD2	TRBJ2-3	.	TRBV11-2
TGTGCCAGCAGTCTTCAGGGGAACTATGGCTACACCTTC	CASSLQGNYGYTF	.	TRBJ1-2	.	TRBV27